This T cell receptor beta chain was captured by sequencing in a study of tumor and adjacent non-tumor tissue in lung cancer. Turning to the study itself: On average, productive TCRbeta reads reached about 4.17 million per sample. Regarding the study as a whole: Normal lung showed higher cumulative top 100 clone frequency than tumor. Compared with tumor, normal lung showed significantly lower TCR diversity.

Germline values: CDR1 SGHRS, CDR2 YFSETQ. This CDR3 comprises 15 residues. V lost 4 bases and J 3 bases, leaving 14 bases between the germline ends. RNA was extracted from bulk tissue without any cell sorting. TCRbeta libraries were built with three rounds of nested PCR, modified from ARM-PCR. TCRdb ran MiXCR on the multiplex PCR reads and lists one entry per CDR3 protein. There are 55,000 to 75,000 distinct CDR3 sequences in the sample; 60% occur only once, and 20% to 25% lies in the top ten. This clonotype was counted a few times. The antigen remains unidentified. The chain uses TRBV5-1 and TRBJ2-1; D call uncertain. The origin of this receptor is a man aged 50 or older with non-small cell lung cancer. The sample was lung tumor tissue. CDR3 amino acids: CASSRDRENYNEQFF. In nucleotides, the CDR3 is TGCGCCAGCAGCAGAGACCGAGAGAACTACAATGAGCAGTTCTTC. Combining the CDR3 with reference TRBV5-1 and TRBJ2-1 gives the whole variable domain KAGVTQTPRYLIKTRGQQVTLSCSPISGHRSVSWYQQTPGQGLQFLFEYFSETQRNKGNFPGRFSGRQFSNSRSEMNVSTLELGDSALYLCASSRDRENYNEQFFGPGTRLTVL.